The subject of this entry is one T cell receptor (beta chain). The antigen is unknown. Germline V gene lookup returns CDR1 MNHEY and CDR2 SMNVEV (reference sequence). The CDR3 is 15 residues long. V dropped 0 bases and J dropped 4 bases, with 13 bases sitting between them. The data derive from a study of T cell responses to AZD1222 COVID-19 vaccine. The method was immunoSEQ multiplex PCR; TCRdb's version includes in-frame clones alone and lacks a portion of them. Here the sample spans 150,000 or so clones, approximately 90% being singletons. Study findings and constraints: Rises in breadth and depth of Spike-specific TCRs came after two AZD1222 doses. Reportedly, nearly half of unique spike TCRs recognized epitopes outside B.1.351/B.1.1.7 mutations. White British donors predominated, females outnumbered males, and clonal diversity was possibly underestimated. Only a handful of individuals given AZD1222 were seropositive at baseline.

This sequence joins TRBV27 and TRBJ2-7; D might be TRBD2 (6 bases). The sequence was collected from an adult in good health. The specimen was peripheral blood, collected on day 0 of AZD1222 vaccination. CDR3 amino acids: CASSLSAGSKYEQYF. The CDR3 nucleotides read TGTGCCAGCAGTTTATCGGCGGGAAGTAAGTACGAGCAGTACTTC.